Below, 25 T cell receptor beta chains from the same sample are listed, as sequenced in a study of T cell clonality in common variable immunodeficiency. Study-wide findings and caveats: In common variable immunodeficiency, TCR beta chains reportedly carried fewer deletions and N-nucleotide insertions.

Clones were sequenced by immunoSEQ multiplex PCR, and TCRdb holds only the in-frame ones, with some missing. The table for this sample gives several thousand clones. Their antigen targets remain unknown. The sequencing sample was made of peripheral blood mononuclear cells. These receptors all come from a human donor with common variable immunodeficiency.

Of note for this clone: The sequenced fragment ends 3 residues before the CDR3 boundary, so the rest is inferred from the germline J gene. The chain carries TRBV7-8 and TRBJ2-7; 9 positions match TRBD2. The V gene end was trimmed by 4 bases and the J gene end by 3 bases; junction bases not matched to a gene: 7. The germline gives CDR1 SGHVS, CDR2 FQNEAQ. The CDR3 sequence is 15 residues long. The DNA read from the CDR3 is TGTGCCAGCAGCTCCGGACTAGCGCCCGACTACGAG. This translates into CASSSGLAPDYE. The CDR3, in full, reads CASSSGLAPDYEQYF.

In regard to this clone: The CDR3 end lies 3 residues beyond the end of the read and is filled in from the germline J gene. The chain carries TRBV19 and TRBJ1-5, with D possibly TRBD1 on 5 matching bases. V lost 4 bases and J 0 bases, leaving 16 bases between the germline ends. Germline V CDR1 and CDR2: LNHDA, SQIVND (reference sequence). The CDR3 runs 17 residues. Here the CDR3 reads CASSRIAAGTSNQPQHF. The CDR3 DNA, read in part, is TGTGCCAGTAGTAGGATAGCGGCAGGGACTAGCAATCAGCCC.

The CDR3 here is CASSMGAGTGESTEAFF. CDR3 DNA (partial): TGTGCCAGTAGTATGGGCGCCGGGACAGGGGAGTCCACTGAA. The gene calls are TRBV19 and TRBJ1-1; 10 bases agree with TRBD1. The read comes to an end 3 residues before the CDR3 does, leaving the germline J gene to fill in the end. V lost 3 bases to trimming and J lost 4 bases; unmatched junction nucleotides: 11. The length of the CDR3 is 17 residues. The germline CDR1 and CDR2 sequences are LNHDA and SQIVND (reference sequence).

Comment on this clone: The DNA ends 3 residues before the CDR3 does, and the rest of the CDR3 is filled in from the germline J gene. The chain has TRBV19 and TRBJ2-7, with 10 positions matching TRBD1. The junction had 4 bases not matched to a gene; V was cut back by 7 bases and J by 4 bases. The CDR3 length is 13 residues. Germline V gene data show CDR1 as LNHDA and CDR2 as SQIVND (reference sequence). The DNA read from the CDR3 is TGTGCCAGTACCACGGGACAGGGGTACGAG. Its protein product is CASTTGQGYE. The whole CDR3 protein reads CASTTGQGYEQYF.

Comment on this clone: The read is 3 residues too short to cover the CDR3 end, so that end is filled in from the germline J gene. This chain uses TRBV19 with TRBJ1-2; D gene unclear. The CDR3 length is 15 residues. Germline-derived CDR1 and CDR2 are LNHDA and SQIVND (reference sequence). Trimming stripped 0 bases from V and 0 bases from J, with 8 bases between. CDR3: CASSIDTPANYGYTF. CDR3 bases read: TGTGCCAGTAGTATAGACACACCCGCTAACTATGGC.

This CDR3 is CASSPGFGTQYF. Partial CDR3 DNA: TGTGCCAGCTCACCCGGATTCGGGACG. The V gene is TRBV18, the J gene TRBJ2-3; D is unclear. The missing CDR3 end, 3 residues past where the read stops, is filled in from the germline J gene. There are 12 residues in the CDR3. Germline lookup yields CDR1 KGHSH and CDR2 LQKENI. The entire variable domain, with the rest obtained from reference TRBV18 and TRBJ2-3, is as follows: NAGVMQNPRHLVRRRGQEARLRCSPMKGHSHVYWYRQLPEEGLKFMVYLQKENIIDESGMPKERFSAEFPKEGPSILRIQQVVRGDSAAYFCASSPGFGTQYFGPGTRLTVL.

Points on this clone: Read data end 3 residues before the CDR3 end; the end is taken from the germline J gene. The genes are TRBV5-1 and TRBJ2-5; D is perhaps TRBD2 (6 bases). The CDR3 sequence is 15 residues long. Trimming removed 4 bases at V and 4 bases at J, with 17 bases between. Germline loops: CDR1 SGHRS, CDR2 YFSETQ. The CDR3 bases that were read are TGCGCCAGCAGCCCGGAGGGCATAAAGGGAGAGACC. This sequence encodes CASSPEGIKGET. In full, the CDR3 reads CASSPEGIKGETQYF. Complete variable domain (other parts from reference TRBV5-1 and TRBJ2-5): KAGVTQTPRYLIKTRGQQVTLSCSPISGHRSVSWYQQTPGQGLQFLFEYFSETQRNKGNFPGRFSGRQFSNSRSEMNVSTLELGDSALYLCASSPEGIKGETQYFGPGTRLLVL.

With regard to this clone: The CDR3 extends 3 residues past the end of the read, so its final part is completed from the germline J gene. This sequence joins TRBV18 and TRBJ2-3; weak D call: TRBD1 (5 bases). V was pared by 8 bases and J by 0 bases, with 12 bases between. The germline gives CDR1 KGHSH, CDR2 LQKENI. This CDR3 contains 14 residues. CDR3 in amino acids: CASRQGTSTDTQYF. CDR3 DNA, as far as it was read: TGTGCCAGCCGCCAGGGAACTAGCACAGATACG.

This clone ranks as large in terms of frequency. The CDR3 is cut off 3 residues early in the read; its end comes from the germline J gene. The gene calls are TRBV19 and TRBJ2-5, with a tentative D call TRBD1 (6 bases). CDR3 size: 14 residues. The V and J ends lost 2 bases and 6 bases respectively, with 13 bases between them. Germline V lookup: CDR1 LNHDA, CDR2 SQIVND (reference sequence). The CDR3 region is CASSINGRGKTQYF. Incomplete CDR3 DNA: TGTGCCAGTAGTATAAACGGCAGGGGAAAGACC.

The CDR3 bases that were read are TGCAGTGCTAGAACCGGCGGGATAAACACAGATACG. Translating gives CSARTGGINTDT. The whole CDR3 reads CSARTGGINTDTQYF. The rearrangement uses TRBV20-1 and TRBJ2-3, with D possibly matching TRBD2 (6 bases). The CDR3 is cut off 3 residues early in the read; its end comes from the germline J gene. CDR1 is DFQATT, CDR2 SNEGSKA, per germline (reference sequence). V was pared by 2 bases and J by 2 bases, with 14 bases between. The CDR3 has 15 amino acids.

Incomplete CDR3 DNA: TGTGCCACAAGCCGACTAGCGGGAGTGGGAGAGACC. This encodes CATSRLAGVGET. The whole CDR3 is CATSRLAGVGETQYF. The gene calls are TRBV19 and TRBJ2-5; 12 bases match TRBD2. The read ends 3 residues early relative to the CDR3; the germline J gene fills the gap. Trimming at V came to 10 bases and at J to 4 bases, leaving 10 bases not matched to a gene. Per germline, CDR1 LNHDA and CDR2 SQIVND (reference sequence). The CDR3 totals 15 residues. Looking up the rest from reference TRBV19 and TRBJ2-5 gives the full variable domain: DGGITQSPKYLFRKEGQNVTLSCEQNLNHDAMYWYRQDPGQGLRLIYYSQIVNDFQKGDIAEGYSVSREKKESFPLTVTSAQKNPTAFYLCATSRLAGVGETQYFGPGTRLLVL.

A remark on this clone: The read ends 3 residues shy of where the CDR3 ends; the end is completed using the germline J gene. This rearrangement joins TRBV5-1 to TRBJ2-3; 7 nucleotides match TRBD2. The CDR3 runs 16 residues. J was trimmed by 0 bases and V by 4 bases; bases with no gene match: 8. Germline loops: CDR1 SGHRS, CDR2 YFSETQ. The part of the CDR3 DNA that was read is TGCGCCAGCAGCATCCCAGCGGGGTCTAGCACAGATACG. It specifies CASSIPAGSSTDT. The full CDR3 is CASSIPAGSSTDTQYF.

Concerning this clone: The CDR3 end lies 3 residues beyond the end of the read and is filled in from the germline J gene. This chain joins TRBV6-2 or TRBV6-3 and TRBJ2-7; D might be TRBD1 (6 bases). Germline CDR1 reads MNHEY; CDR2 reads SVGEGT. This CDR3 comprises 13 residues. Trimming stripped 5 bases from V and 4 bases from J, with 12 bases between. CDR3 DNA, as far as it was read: TGTGCCAGCAGTAACTACAGGGTTTACGAG. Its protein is CASSNYRVYE. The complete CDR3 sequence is CASSNYRVYEQYF.

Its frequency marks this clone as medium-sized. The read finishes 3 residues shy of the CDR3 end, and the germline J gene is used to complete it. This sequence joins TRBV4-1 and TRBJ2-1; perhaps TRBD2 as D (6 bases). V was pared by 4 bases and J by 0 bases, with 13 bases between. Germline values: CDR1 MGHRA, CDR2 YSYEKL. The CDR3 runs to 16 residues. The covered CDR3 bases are TGCGCCAGCAGCCCCCCTAGAGCGGGCTCCTACAATGAG. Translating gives CASSPPRAGSYNE. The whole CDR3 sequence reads CASSPPRAGSYNEQFF.

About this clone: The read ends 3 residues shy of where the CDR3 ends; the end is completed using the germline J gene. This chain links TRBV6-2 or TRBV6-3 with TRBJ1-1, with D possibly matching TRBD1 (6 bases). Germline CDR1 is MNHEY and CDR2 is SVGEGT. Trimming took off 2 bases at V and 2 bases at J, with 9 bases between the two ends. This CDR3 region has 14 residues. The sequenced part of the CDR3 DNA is TGTGCCAGCAGTTACGGACAGTTCAACACTGAA. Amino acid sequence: CASSYGQFNTE. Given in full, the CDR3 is CASSYGQFNTEAFF.

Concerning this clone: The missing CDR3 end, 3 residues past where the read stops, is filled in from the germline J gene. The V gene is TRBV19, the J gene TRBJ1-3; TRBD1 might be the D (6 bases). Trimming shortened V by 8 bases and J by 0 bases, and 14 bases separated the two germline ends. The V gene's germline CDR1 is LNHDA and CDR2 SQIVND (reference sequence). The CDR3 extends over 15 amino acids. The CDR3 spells CASATGTSSGNTIYF. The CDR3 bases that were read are TGTGCCAGTGCCACCGGGACATCCTCTGGAAACACC. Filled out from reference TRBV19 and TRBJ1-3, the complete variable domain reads DGGITQSPKYLFRKEGQNVTLSCEQNLNHDAMYWYRQDPGQGLRLIYYSQIVNDFQKGDIAEGYSVSREKKESFPLTVTSAQKNPTAFYLCASATGTSSGNTIYFGEGSWLTVV.

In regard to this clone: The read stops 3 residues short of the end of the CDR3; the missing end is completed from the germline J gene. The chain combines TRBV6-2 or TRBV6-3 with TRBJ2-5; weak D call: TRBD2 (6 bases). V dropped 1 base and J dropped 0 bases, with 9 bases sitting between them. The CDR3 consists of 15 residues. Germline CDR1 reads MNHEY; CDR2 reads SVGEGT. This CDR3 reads CASSYFRDYQETQYF. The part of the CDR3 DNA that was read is TGTGCCAGCAGTTACTTCCGGGACTACCAAGAGACC.

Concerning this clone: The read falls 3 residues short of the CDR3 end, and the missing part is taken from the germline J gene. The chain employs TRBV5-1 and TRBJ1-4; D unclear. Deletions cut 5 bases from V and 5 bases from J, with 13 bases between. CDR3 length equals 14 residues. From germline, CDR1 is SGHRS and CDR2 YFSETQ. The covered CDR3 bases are TGCGCCAGCAGGCAAGAATTTCAGAATGAAAAA. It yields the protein CASRQEFQNEK. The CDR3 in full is CASRQEFQNEKLFF.

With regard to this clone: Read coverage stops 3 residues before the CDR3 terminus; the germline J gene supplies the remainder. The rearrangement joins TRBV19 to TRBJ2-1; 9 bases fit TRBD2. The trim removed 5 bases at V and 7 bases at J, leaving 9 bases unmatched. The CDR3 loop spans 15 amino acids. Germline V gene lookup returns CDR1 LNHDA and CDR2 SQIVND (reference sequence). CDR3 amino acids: CASSVTSGVLNEQFF. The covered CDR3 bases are TGTGCCAGTAGTGTGACTAGCGGTGTTTTGAATGAG.

The CDR3 DNA, read in part, is TGTGCCACCGCTATCAGGGGGGCCCTGCATAGCAATCAGCCC. Translating gives CATAIRGALHSNQP. In full, the CDR3 is CATAIRGALHSNQPQHF. The chain carries TRBV19 and TRBJ1-5; 7 bases map to TRBD1. The read ends 3 residues shy of where the CDR3 ends; the end is completed using the germline J gene. The CDR3 covers 17 residues. Germline V gene sequence: CDR1 LNHDA, CDR2 SQIVND (reference sequence). J was trimmed by 0 bases and V by 10 bases; bases with no gene match: 15.

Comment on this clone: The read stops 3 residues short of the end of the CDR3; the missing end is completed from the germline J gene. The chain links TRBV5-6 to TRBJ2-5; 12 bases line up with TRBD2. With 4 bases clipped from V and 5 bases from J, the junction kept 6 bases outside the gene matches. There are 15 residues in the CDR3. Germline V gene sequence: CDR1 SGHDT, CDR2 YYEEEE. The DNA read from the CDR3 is TGTGCCAGCAGCCCTAGCGGGGGGGCTTATGAGACC. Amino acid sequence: CASSPSGGAYET. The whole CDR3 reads CASSPSGGAYETQYF.

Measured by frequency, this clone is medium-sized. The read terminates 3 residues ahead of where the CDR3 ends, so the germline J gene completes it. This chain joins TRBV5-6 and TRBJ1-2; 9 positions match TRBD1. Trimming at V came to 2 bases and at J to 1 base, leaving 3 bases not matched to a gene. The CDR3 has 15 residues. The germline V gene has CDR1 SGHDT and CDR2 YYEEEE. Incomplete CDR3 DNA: TGTGCCAGCAGCTTCCGGGACAGGGTTAACTATGGC. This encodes CASSFRDRVNYG. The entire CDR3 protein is CASSFRDRVNYGYTF.

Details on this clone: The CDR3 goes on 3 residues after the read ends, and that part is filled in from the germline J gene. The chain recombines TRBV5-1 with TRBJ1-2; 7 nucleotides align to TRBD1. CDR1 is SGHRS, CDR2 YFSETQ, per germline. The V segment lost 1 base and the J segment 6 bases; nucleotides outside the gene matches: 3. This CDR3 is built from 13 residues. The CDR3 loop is CASSLTGDHGYTF. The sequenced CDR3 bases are TGCGCCAGCAGCTTGACAGGGGACCATGGC.

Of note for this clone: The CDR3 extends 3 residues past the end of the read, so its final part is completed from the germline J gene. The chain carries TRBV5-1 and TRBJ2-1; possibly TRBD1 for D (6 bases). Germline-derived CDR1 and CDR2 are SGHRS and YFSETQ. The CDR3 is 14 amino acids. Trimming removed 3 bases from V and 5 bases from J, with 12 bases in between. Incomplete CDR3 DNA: TGCGCCAGCAGCTGGGGGCGGGTCAACAATGAG. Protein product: CASSWGRVNNE. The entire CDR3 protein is CASSWGRVNNEQFF.

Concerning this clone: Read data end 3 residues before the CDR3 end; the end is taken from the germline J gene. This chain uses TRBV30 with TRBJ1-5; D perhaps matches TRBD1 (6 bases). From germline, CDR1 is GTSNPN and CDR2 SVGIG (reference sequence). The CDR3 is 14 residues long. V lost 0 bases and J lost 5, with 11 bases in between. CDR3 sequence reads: CAWSVNGGHQPQHF. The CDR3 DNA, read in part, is TGTGCCTGGAGTGTAAACGGGGGGCATCAGCCC.